The T cell receptor beta chain under discussion was sequenced for a study of radiotherapy plus CTLA-4 blockade in lung cancer. Method: immunoSEQ multiplex PCR; TCRdb's copy keeps in-frame clones and lacks some. Found here are about 25,000 clones, around 72% of them singletons; the top ten hold about 3.7%. Germline V gene data show CDR1 as KGHSH and CDR2 as LQKENI. V dropped 4 bases and J dropped 8 bases, with 17 bases sitting between them. CDR3 length: 15 amino acids. Each patient with chemo-refractory metastatic non-small-cell lung cancer was treated with focal radiation plus CTLA-4 blockade using ipilimumab.

This receptor was obtained from a human donor with non-small cell lung cancer who had stable disease on radiotherapy plus ipilimumab. The rearrangement links TRBV18 to TRBJ1-4, with D hard to call. The material sequenced was peripheral blood, taken from a patient treated with radiotherapy plus ipilimumab. CDR3: CASSLTDGLGEKLFF. The CDR3 nucleotides are TGTGCCAGCTCACTAACGGACGGACTTGGGGAAAAACTGTTTTTT.